This is a list of T cell receptor beta chains from one sample in a study of response to subunit inactivated influenza vaccine. A single record per CDR3 protein comes from TCRdb applying MiXCR to the RT-PCR reads. The sample shows approximately 530,000 distinct CDR3 sequences, approximately 7.7% of them seen only once. Here the sequenced sample was PBMCs from blood, taken roughly 24 months after vaccination. These receptors were taken from a man between 50 and 70 years old who received an inactivated influenza vaccine. Both conserved end residues are part of each CDR3. D genes are given only for firm matches. Only part of the rows carry a size: once, few, many, or a class if the clone is expanded.

v_gene	abundance	j_gene	d_gene	CDR3nt	CDR3aa
TRBV6-1	-	TRBJ2-4	-	TGTGCCAGCAGCCCATCGGGGCTAGCCAAAAACATTCAGTACTTC	CASSPSGLAKNIQYF
TRBV12-3/TRBV12-4	many	TRBJ1-6	TRBD1	TGTGCCAGCAGCAGACAGGGCCTGAATTCACCCCTCCACTTT	CASSRQGLNSPLHF
TRBV9	few	TRBJ2-1	-	TGTGCCAGCAGCGTAGGCGGAGGACACCTCTCCTACAATGAGCAGTTCTTC	CASSVGGGHLSYNEQFF
TRBV11-2	many	TRBJ2-1	-	TGTGCCAGCAGCTACGTTTGGGGTTCGGACAATGAGCAGTTCTTC	CASSYVWGSDNEQFF
TRBV6-1	-	TRBJ2-7	TRBD1	TGTGCCAGCAGGCTGGACAGGGGGCTCTACGAGCAGTACTTC	CASRLDRGLYEQYF
TRBV3-1	-	TRBJ1-2	-	TGTGCCAGCAGCCCCCGTGGGGCTTCAAGCTACACCTTC	CASSPRGASSYTF
TRBV4-3	many	TRBJ2-5	-	TGCGCCAGCAGCCAAGCAGCCGGGTCTGAGACCCAGTACTTC	CASSQAAGSETQYF
TRBV10-2	few	TRBJ1-4	TRBD1	TGCGCCAGCAGGGCAACGGGACAGACTAATGAAAAACTGTTTTTT	CASRATGQTNEKLFF
TRBV20-1	few	TRBJ2-3	TRBD2	TGCAGTGCTAGAGAACTAGCGGCCCCCACGGATACGCAGTATTTT	CSARELAAPTDTQYF
TRBV7-9	many	TRBJ2-1	-	TGTGCCAGCAGCTTAGCTTGGAATGAGCAGTTCTTC	CASSLAWNEQFF
TRBV4-3	many	TRBJ2-1	TRBD2	TGCGCCAGCAGCCAGGTCCTAGCGGGGGGATCCTTATACAATGAGCAGTTCTTC	CASSQVLAGGSLYNEQFF
TRBV20-1	few	TRBJ2-7	TRBD1	TGCAGTGCTAGTAGACAGGGCAACTACGAGCAGTACTTC	CSASRQGNYEQYF
TRBV4-2	-	TRBJ2-1	TRBD1	TGTGCCAGCAGCCTTGGGACAGGGAATGAGCAGTTCTTC	CASSLGTGNEQFF
TRBV27	many	TRBJ2-7	-	TGTGCCAGCAGTTTACGCGGAAACGAGCAGTACTTC	CASSLRGNEQYF
TRBV12-3/TRBV12-4	-	TRBJ2-1	-	TGTGCCAGCAGGGGGACAATCTCCTACAATGAGCAGTTCTTC	CASRGTISYNEQFF
TRBV9	few	TRBJ2-1	-	TGTGCCAGCAGCCAGGGGCCCCTGGGGAATGAGCAGTTCTTC	CASSQGPLGNEQFF
TRBV20-1	few	TRBJ2-7	TRBD2	TGCAGTGCTAGGGTAGCGGGAGTTCTGGGTGAGCAGTACTTC	CSARVAGVLGEQYF
TRBV4-3	many	TRBJ2-3	TRBD1	TGCGCCAGCAGCCAAAGCTGGACAGGGATAGATACGCAGTATTTT	CASSQSWTGIDTQYF
TRBV7-8	few	TRBJ2-3	-	TGTGCCAGCAGCTTTACCGCGAGGGATACGCAGTATTTT	CASSFTARDTQYF
TRBV4-3	-	TRBJ2-5	-	TGCGCCAGCAGCCAAGGAGCTAGCTGGGAGACCCAGTACTTC	CASSQGASWETQYF
TRBV4-2	many	TRBJ1-4	-	TGTACCAGCAGCCGCACTTTGGGAAATGAAAAACTGTTTTTT	CTSSRTLGNEKLFF
TRBV3-1	few	TRBJ1-4	-	TGTGCCAGCAGCCCGCCAACAGGGTTGGTTAATGAAAAACTGTTTTTT	CASSPPTGLVNEKLFF
TRBV11-1	few	TRBJ1-1	-	TGTGCCAGCAGCTTAAATGGGGGCCGGGGCACTGAAGCTTTCTTT	CASSLNGGRGTEAFF
TRBV4-3	-	TRBJ1-3	-	TGCGCCAGCAGCCAAGAGGGGACATTCTCTGGAAACACCATATATTTT	CASSQEGTFSGNTIYF
TRBV20-1	-	TRBJ2-5	-	TGCAGTGCTAGAGATGTAAGGAGCGACACGAAGACCCAGTACTTC	CSARDVRSDTKTQYF
TRBV12-3/TRBV12-4	-	TRBJ2-3	-	TGTGCCAGCAGTTTTAGGGGCCCAGGCACAGATACGCAGTATTTT	CASSFRGPGTDTQYF
TRBV29-1	few	TRBJ2-1	TRBD2	TGCAGCGGGGGACTAGCGGGAGGTTACAATGAGCAGTTCTTC	CSGGLAGGYNEQFF
TRBV5-1	many	TRBJ1-4	-	TGCGCCAGCAGCTCTCAGGGGCGTACAACTAATGAAAAACTGTTTTTT	CASSSQGRTTNEKLFF
TRBV12-3/TRBV12-4	many	TRBJ2-7	-	TGTGCCAGCAGTTTAGGCGGAGGGTTCTACGAGCAGTACTTC	CASSLGGGFYEQYF
TRBV12-3/TRBV12-4	many	TRBJ2-1	-	TGTGCCAGCAGCCCGCGGACCTCCTACAATGAGCAGTTCTTC	CASSPRTSYNEQFF
TRBV7-2	many	TRBJ2-1	TRBD1	TGTGCCAGCAGCCTAACCAGGGGGATTATGAATGAGCAGTTCTTC	CASSLTRGIMNEQFF
TRBV18	many	TRBJ2-3	-	TGTGCCAGCTCACCACCAGGCACAGATACGCAGTATTTT	CASSPPGTDTQYF